Below, 3 T cell receptor beta chains from the same sample are listed, as sequenced in a study of shared clonotypes between healthy human individuals. Method: immunoSEQ multiplex PCR; TCRdb's copy keeps in-frame clones and lacks some. The sample consists of roughly 650,000 clones, almost 97% of them appearing once. The sample comprised naive CD4+ T cells sorted from blood. Subset in this sample: CD45RA+ positively selected. These receptors all stem from a young woman in good health.

The chain joins TRBV5-1 to TRBJ1-2; D call uncertain. V was trimmed by 0 bases and J by 0 bases, leaving 15 bases between them. This CDR3 contains 17 residues. The germline V gene encodes CDR1 SGHRS and CDR2 YFSETQ. CDR3 in DNA: TGCGCCAGCAGCTTGGCAACAGAGCCGTCTTCTAACTATGGCTACACCTTC. It encodes CASSLATEPSSNYGYTF.

V usage is TRBV9 and J usage is TRBJ2-2; 9 bases line up with TRBD2. The germline CDR1 and CDR2 sequences are SGDLS and YYNGEE. V shed 2 bases and J 5 bases; nucleotides not matched to a gene: 4. The CDR3 is 15 residues long. CDR3 sequence: CASSVLAGFTGELFF. In DNA form, the CDR3 reads TGTGCCAGCAGCGTTCTAGCGGGATTTACCGGGGAGCTGTTTTTT.

CDR3 protein: CASSPGQSYEQYF. The CDR3, as DNA: TGTGCCAGCAGTCCGGGACAGTCCTACGAGCAGTACTTC. The rearrangement uses TRBV11-3 and TRBJ2-7; 7 nucleotides align to TRBD1. The germline CDR1 and CDR2 sequences are SGHNT and YENEEA. The length of the CDR3 is 13 residues. V gave up 6 bases and J gave up 1 base; unmatched junction bases: 3.